This entry describes one T cell receptor beta chain. Antigen unknown. The time point is: persistent/refractory GD, antithyroid drugs over 5 years with positive TRAb. PBMC-derived RNA was used for the TCR library. All patients originated from an endocrinology department located in Xi'an, China. The CDR3 covers 12 residues. V dropped 3 bases and J dropped 7 bases, with 7 bases sitting between them. Germline CDR1 and CDR2: GTSNPN and SVGIG (reference sequence). Construction of TCR beta libraries relied on iRepertoire HTBI primers and on Arm-PCR targeting CDR3 regions. Authors' data handling: Identified segments across samples numbered roughly 60 TRBV and over eleven TRBJ. MiXCR, run by TCRdb on the multiplex PCR reads, gives a single entry per CDR3 protein. Clone size and V and J calls follow TCRdb, not the original study. The sample shows 650,000 to 850,000 distinct CDR3 sequences, about 32% of them seen only once.

These data come from a study of regulatory T cells in long-lasting Graves disease. Looking at the study overall: The definition of persistent Graves' disease was over 5 years of antithyroid drugs with positive TSH receptor antibodies.

Study-level findings and limits: Accuracy was possibly reduced by small sample size.

This sequence originates from a female donor with Graves disease. This sample comprised peripheral blood mononuclear cells (PBMCs), obtained when the disease was refractory, from a patient treated with antithyroid drugs. The V call is TRBV30, the J call TRBJ1-6, with unresolved D. CDR3 nucleotides: TGTGCCTGGAGACGTCCCAATTCACCCCTCCACTTT. Translated: CAWRRPNSPLHF.